This T cell receptor (beta chain) was observed in a study of blood T cell repertoires in COVID-19. Participant ages covered about 18 to 89 years across around 22 US areas. Donors in Cohort 3 counted as recovered after two negative PCRs, clearance, or symptom resolution. V lost 6 bases and J lost 9; bases outside the gene matches: 12. Per the germline V gene, CDR1 is SEHNR and CDR2 is FQNEAQ (reference sequence). The CDR3 is 15 amino acids. The table came from immunoSEQ multiplex PCR; TCRdb's copy has only in-frame clones and leaves some out. Of 200,000 to 250,000 clones listed, less than 90% were seen once; the top ten hold approximately 2.7%.

The TCR originated in a woman in her thirties who had recovered from COVID-19. This chain uses TRBV7-9 with TRBJ2-1; TRBD2 agrees at 9 bases. Material: PBMCs or T cells enriched from blood (not recorded which). The CDR3 sequence: CASRKGSGGKIEQFF. CDR3 DNA: TGTGCCAGCAGGAAAGGGAGCGGGGGGAAGATTGAGCAGTTCTTC.